This TCR beta chain is from a study of T cells in tuberculosis. The time point is: new active TB diagnosis, blood taken before or within 7 days of starting treatment. TCRdb keeps only in-frame clones here, not all; method: immunoSEQ multiplex PCR. The data contain roughly 30,000 clones, more than 70% of them seen just once; the ten biggest clones take up 5.2%. CDR1 is SNHLY and CDR2 is FYNNEI in the germline V gene. The CDR3 is made up of 17 amino acids. V lost 6 bases, J lost 4 bases, and 8 bases stayed unmatched. The clonotype originates from an adult with tuberculosis. The sample here was PBMCs, taken at tuberculosis diagnosis. V and J are TRBV2 and TRBJ2-2; TRBD2 matches at 13 bases. The CDR3 nucleotides read TGTGCCAGCAGAAGGGGAGGGACTAGCGGGATCACCGGGGAGCTGTTTTTT. It specifies CASRRGGTSGITGELFF.